This entry lists 30 T cell receptor beta chains sequenced from one sample in a study of shared clonotypes between healthy human individuals. Clones were sequenced by immunoSEQ multiplex PCR, and TCRdb holds only the in-frame ones, with some missing. The table lists about 870,000 clones, 80% to 95% of them singletons. CD45RO-negative cells were positively selected for CCR7, leaving out terminally differentiated effector memory CD45RA+ cells. The specimen was naive CD8+ T cells sorted from blood. Every receptor here comes from a man aged 30-40 years in good health.

The chain uses TRBV2 and TRBJ2-7; D perhaps matches TRBD2 (7 bases). This CDR3 spans 14 amino acids. Deletions cut 2 bases from V and 4 bases from J, with 12 bases between. The germline gives CDR1 SNHLY, CDR2 FYNNEI. The CDR3 bases are TGTGCCAGCAGTGAAAGGGGGGGACGGTACGAGCAGTACTTC. Its translation is CASSERGGRYEQYF.

The chain uses TRBV29-1 and TRBJ2-1; 7 nucleotides align to TRBD1. Germline lookup yields CDR1 SQVTM and CDR2 ANQGSEA. The CDR3 spans 14 residues. J was trimmed by 7 bases and V by 3 bases; bases with no gene match: 9. The CDR3, as DNA: TGCAGCGTTGAGGAGACAGGGATCTCGAATGAGCAGTTCTTC. Translated: CSVEETGISNEQFF.

This chain connects TRBV29-1 to TRBJ2-2, with D perhaps matching TRBD2 (5 bases). The germline V gene encodes CDR1 SQVTM and CDR2 ANQGSEA. V lost 3 bases to trimming and J lost 7 bases, with 12 bases between them. CDR3 length: 13 amino acids. CDR3 coding DNA: TGCAGCGTTGAGAATGGGAGTCGCGGGGAGCTGTTTTTT. This translates into CSVENGSRGELFF.

The chain has TRBV4-1 and TRBJ2-2, with 7 bases that match TRBD1. The CDR3 sequence is 17 residues long. CDR1 and CDR2 from the germline V gene are MGHRA and YSYEKL. Trimming removed 0 bases from V and 2 bases from J; junction bases left unmatched: 6. As DNA, the CDR3 is TGCGCCAGCAGCCAAGAACCTGGGACAGTTAACACCGGGGAGCTGTTTTTT. It yields the protein CASSQEPGTVNTGELFF.

V and J are TRBV9 and TRBJ2-7; a weak D match, TRBD1 (6 bases). The CDR3 has 14 amino acids. Germline CDR1 is SGDLS and CDR2 is YYNGEE. Between the trimmed V and J ends, which lost 4 bases and 2 bases, there was a span of 13 bases. This CDR3 is CASSPRTAAYEQYF. The CDR3 DNA follows: TGTGCCAGCAGCCCCCGGACAGCAGCCTACGAGCAGTACTTC. The variable domain in full, completed from reference TRBV9 and TRBJ2-7, reads DSGVTQTPKHLITATGQRVTLRCSPRSGDLSVYWYQQSLDQGLQFLIQYYNGEERAKGNILERFSAQQFPDLHSELNLSSLELGDSALYFCASSPRTAAYEQYFGPGTRLTVT.

This chain links TRBV6-5 with TRBJ2-5; the D is unclear. CDR1 is MNHEY, CDR2 SVGAGI, per germline. This CDR3 spans 13 amino acids. V lost 4 bases and J lost 1, with 7 bases in between. In nucleotides, the CDR3 is TGTGCCAGCAGTTCATACAGCCAAGAGACCCAGTACTTC. Its protein product is CASSSYSQETQYF.

In regard to this clone: This sample includes further DNA sequences coding for the same CDR3. This rearrangement joins TRBV4-3 to TRBJ2-7; D gene unclear. V was clipped by 0 bases and J by 4 bases, with 7 bases between them. The CDR3 has 13 residues. Germline lookup yields CDR1 LGHNA and CDR2 YSLEER. The CDR3 region has the DNA TGCGCCAGCAGCCAAGATTCCGGATACGAGCAGTACTTC. This gives the protein CASSQDSGYEQYF.

This chain joins TRBV19 and TRBJ1-4, with TRBD1 matching 10 bases. There are 16 residues in the CDR3. V was clipped by 7 bases and J by 3 bases; unmatched bases: 8. CDR1 LNHDA and CDR2 SQIVND come from the germline V gene (reference sequence). CDR3 sequence: CASNRQGARSNEKLFF. In nucleotides, the CDR3 is TGTGCCAGTAATCGACAGGGGGCTCGGTCTAATGAAAAACTGTTTTTT.

The chain carries TRBV6-5 and TRBJ2-7; D call uncertain. Germline loops: CDR1 MNHEY, CDR2 SVGAGI. The CDR3 consists of 13 residues. The V end was cut by 3 bases, the J end by 5 bases, with 11 bases between. The CDR3 DNA sequence: TGTGCCAGCAGTTATGAAAAAGAGGACGAGCAGTACTTC. It is translated as CASSYEKEDEQYF.

The rearrangement joins TRBV7-9 to TRBJ2-1; D perhaps matches TRBD1 (5 bases). Germline CDR1 SEHNR, CDR2 FQNEAQ (reference sequence). The V end was cut by 4 bases, the J end by 0 bases, with 10 bases between. The CDR3 has 15 amino acids. The CDR3 sequence is CASSSTDSSYNEQFF. CDR3 DNA sequence: TGTGCCAGCAGCTCGACAGATAGCTCCTACAATGAGCAGTTCTTC.

The chain joins TRBV11-2 to TRBJ2-7; 12 nucleotides agree with TRBD2. Germline lookup yields CDR1 SGHAT and CDR2 FQNNGV. Trimming took 5 bases from V and 5 from J; bases not matched to a gene: 16. CDR3 size: 18 residues. CDR3 DNA sequence: TGTGCCAGCAGCCCCCGGACTAGCGGGAAGTCCCTGTCTGACGAGCAGTACTTC. Its translation: CASSPRTSGKSLSDEQYF.

Written as DNA, the CDR3 is TGTGCCACCAGCAGAGTTGGAGAGGGGTACAATGAGCAGTTCTTC. It yields the protein CATSRVGEGYNEQFF. The rearrangement uses TRBV15 and TRBJ2-1; D assignment may be TRBD1 or TRBD2 (5 bases each). CDR1 is LNHNV and CDR2 is YYDKDF in the germline V gene (reference sequence). Trimming cost V 1 base and J 4 bases, with 11 bases left between them. The CDR3 runs to 15 residues.

This chain joins TRBV19 and TRBJ2-1; 7 nucleotides align to TRBD2. The CDR3 runs 20 residues. Per the germline V gene, CDR1 is LNHDA and CDR2 is SQIVND (reference sequence). V was clipped by 3 bases and J by 6 bases; unmatched bases: 23. The CDR3 DNA follows: TGTGCCAGTAGTATCTCTTGGAGTGGTCTTACAGCGGGGCTTATCAATGAGCAGTTCTTC. Protein product: CASSISWSGLTAGLINEQFF.

This clone was detected only a few times. V usage is TRBV27 and J usage is TRBJ1-5; no clear D gene. V was cut by 1 base and J by 9 bases, with 13 bases left in between. The CDR3 has 14 residues. Per the germline V gene, CDR1 is MNHEY and CDR2 is SMNVEV (reference sequence). The CDR3 nucleotides are TGTGCCAGCAGTTTATTAGGACGAGCTAGGCCCCAGCATTTT. Protein sequence: CASSLLGRARPQHF.

This clone was seen ten or more times. Within the sample, other DNA sequences also encode this same CDR3. V and J are TRBV28 and TRBJ2-7; D perhaps matches TRBD2 (5 bases). The germline V gene has CDR1 MDHEN and CDR2 SYDVKM. The length of the CDR3 is 12 residues. V lost 4 bases to trimming and J lost 3 bases, with 7 bases between them. In DNA form, the CDR3 reads TGTGCCAGCAGTTCCGGGAACTACGAGCAGTACTTC. Its protein is CASSSGNYEQYF.

This clone was observed a few times. This chain uses TRBV6-5 with TRBJ2-3, with D possibly TRBD1 on 6 matching bases. The germline V gene has CDR1 MNHEY and CDR2 SVGAGI. This CDR3 contains 13 residues. The V end was cut by 8 bases, the J end by 2 bases, with 11 bases between. The CDR3 region is CASGGQNTDTQYF. In nucleotides, the CDR3 is TGTGCCAGCGGCGGACAGAACACAGATACGCAGTATTTT.

V gene TRBV28 combines with J gene TRBJ1-1; a possible D gene is TRBD1 (6 bases). There are 15 residues in the CDR3. In germline, CDR1 is MDHEN, CDR2 SYDVKM. Trimming shortened V by 2 bases and J by 3 bases, and 13 bases separated the two germline ends. Here the CDR3 DNA reads TGTGCCAGCAGTTTAGCAGGGGAGGGAGACACTGAAGCTTTCTTT. Translation: CASSLAGEGDTEAFF.

The rearrangement links TRBV19 to TRBJ2-1; maybe TRBD1 (5 bases). V was trimmed by 0 bases and J by 5 bases, leaving 17 bases between them. Looked up from germline, CDR1 is LNHDA and CDR2 is SQIVND (reference sequence). There are 17 residues in the CDR3. CDR3 sequence: CASSIDDPPGLHNEQFF. The CDR3 DNA is TGTGCCAGTAGTATAGATGACCCTCCAGGGTTGCACAATGAGCAGTTCTTC.

This clone was seen only a few times. The chain links TRBV28 to TRBJ2-7; 7 positions match TRBD2. CDR3 length: 12 residues. CDR1 and CDR2 (germline): MDHEN, SYDVKM. Losses at the gene ends were 10 bases for V and 2 bases for J; bases not matched to a gene: 5. In DNA form, the CDR3 reads TGTGCCACCACCGGGACTACCTACGAGCAGTACTTC. Protein: CATTGTTYEQYF.

This clone was picked up one time. The rearrangement uses TRBV28 and TRBJ1-5; no definite D call. CDR1 is MDHEN, CDR2 SYDVKM, per germline. The CDR3 has 15 residues. Trimming removed 6 bases at V and 3 bases at J, with 15 bases between. This chain's CDR3 is CASSREPLFNQPQHF. CDR3 DNA sequence: TGTGCCAGCAGCCGGGAGCCCCTTTTCAATCAGCCCCAGCATTTT.

This clone has only one observation. The J gene is TRBJ2-7, the V gene TRBV29-1; D might be TRBD1 (6 bases). This CDR3 has 15 residues. Trimming shortened V by 1 base and J by 0 bases, and 13 bases separated the two germline ends. Germline CDR1 reads SQVTM; CDR2 reads ANQGSEA. In nucleotides, the CDR3 is TGCAGCGTTGAAGGGGCAGGGGTCGACTCCTACGAGCAGTACTTC. This gives the protein CSVEGAGVDSYEQYF.

This clone is a singleton in its sample. The V gene is TRBV2, the J gene TRBJ2-1, with 9 bases aligning to TRBD2. The ends lost 3 bases at V and 9 bases at J; junction bases unmatched: 6. Germline CDR1 SNHLY, CDR2 FYNNEI. The CDR3 is made up of 14 amino acids. In nucleotides, the CDR3 is TGTGCCAGCAGTGAGGGGTTAGCGGGAGTTGAGCAGTTCTTC. This encodes CASSEGLAGVEQFF.

The chain links TRBV10-2 to TRBJ1-1; 12 positions agree with TRBD1. Germline V lookup: CDR1 WSHSY, CDR2 SAAADI. CDR3 length: 15 amino acids. V was clipped by 6 bases and J by 4 bases; unmatched bases: 6. CDR3 loop: CASSGTGGAGTEAFF. Here the CDR3 DNA reads TGCGCCAGCAGCGGGACAGGGGGCGCGGGCACTGAAGCTTTCTTT.

This clone was seen more than once but under ten times. The chain couples TRBV9 to TRBJ2-7, with D possibly TRBD1 on 7 matching bases. Germline values: CDR1 SGDLS, CDR2 YYNGEE. The CDR3 contains 15 residues. Between the trimmed V and J ends, which lost 4 bases and 2 bases, there was a span of 16 bases. The CDR3 loop is CASSPSGGLTYEQYF. For the CDR3, the DNA is TGTGCCAGCAGCCCTTCAGGGGGACTCACCTACGAGCAGTACTTC. The whole variable domain, filled in from reference TRBV9 and TRBJ2-7, reads DSGVTQTPKHLITATGQRVTLRCSPRSGDLSVYWYQQSLDQGLQFLIQYYNGEERAKGNILERFSAQQFPDLHSELNLSSLELGDSALYFCASSPSGGLTYEQYFGPGTRLTVT.

The chain has TRBV7-9 and TRBJ2-7, with 9 bases identical to TRBD1. Trimming at V came to 5 bases and at J to 4 bases, leaving 9 bases not matched to a gene. There are 15 residues in the CDR3. The germline V gene encodes CDR1 SEHNR and CDR2 FQNEAQ (reference sequence). CDR3 in amino acids: CASSPGTGLSYEQYF. CDR3 bases: TGTGCCAGCAGCCCGGGGACAGGGCTCTCTTACGAGCAGTACTTC.

The chain is built from TRBV7-9 and TRBJ2-7, with D perhaps matching TRBD1 (7 bases). V lost 1 base, J lost 6 bases, and 13 bases lay in between. This CDR3 contains 14 residues. Germline V lookup: CDR1 SEHNR, CDR2 FQNEAQ (reference sequence). The CDR3 sequence is CASSLGRQGGEQYF. In DNA, the CDR3 is TGTGCCAGCAGCTTAGGGCGGCAGGGGGGCGAGCAGTACTTC.

The rearrangement uses TRBV4-1 and TRBJ2-2; 7 nucleotides match TRBD2. The CDR3 is made up of 14 amino acids. The germline V gene encodes CDR1 MGHRA and CDR2 YSYEKL. Trimming removed 4 bases from V and 6 bases from J; junction bases left unmatched: 5. This CDR3 is CASSPNAGAGELFF. In DNA form, the CDR3 reads TGCGCCAGCAGCCCAAATGCGGGAGCCGGGGAGCTGTTTTTT.

The chain links TRBV7-8 to TRBJ2-7; 7 bases agree with TRBD1. The J segment lost 2 bases and the V segment lost 3 bases, leaving 4 bases of the junction unmatched. Germline CDR1 SGHVS, CDR2 FQNEAQ. The CDR3 is made up of 14 amino acids. In DNA, the CDR3 is TGTGCCAGCAGCTTCCACAGGGGCCCCTACGAGCAGTACTTC. Its protein product is CASSFHRGPYEQYF.

CDR3 coding DNA: TGTGCCAGCAGTGATATGGGACCCTACGAGCAGTACTTC. As protein: CASSDMGPYEQYF. J is TRBJ2-7 and V is TRBV6-1; D tentatively reads TRBD1 or TRBD2 (5 bases each). The CDR3 is 13 amino acids. Germline-derived CDR1 and CDR2 are MNHNS and SASEGT. Trimming pared 3 bases from V and 2 bases from J, leaving 8 bases between.

CDR3 residues: CASSPPILNEQFF. CDR3 DNA: TGTGCCAGCAGCCCTCCCATCCTCAATGAGCAGTTCTTC. V and J are TRBV7-9 and TRBJ2-1, with no clear D. Germline CDR1 is SEHNR and CDR2 is FQNEAQ (reference sequence). There are 13 residues in the CDR3. V lost 5 bases and J 6 bases, leaving 11 bases between the germline ends.